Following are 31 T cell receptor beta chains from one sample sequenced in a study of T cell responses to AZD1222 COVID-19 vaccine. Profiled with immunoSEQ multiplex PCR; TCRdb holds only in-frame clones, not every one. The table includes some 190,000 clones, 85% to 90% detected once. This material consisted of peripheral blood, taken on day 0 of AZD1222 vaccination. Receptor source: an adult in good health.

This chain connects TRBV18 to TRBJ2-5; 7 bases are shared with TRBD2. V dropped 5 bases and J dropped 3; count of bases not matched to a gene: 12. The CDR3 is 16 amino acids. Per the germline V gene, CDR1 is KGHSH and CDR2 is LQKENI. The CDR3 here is CASSTLGGGTKETQYF. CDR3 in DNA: TGTGCCAGCTCAACATTAGGCGGGGGAACTAAAGAGACCCAGTACTTC.

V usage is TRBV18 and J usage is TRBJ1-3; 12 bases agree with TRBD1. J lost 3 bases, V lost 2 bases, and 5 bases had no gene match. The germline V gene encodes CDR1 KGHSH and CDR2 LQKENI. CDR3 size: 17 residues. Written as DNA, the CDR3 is TGTGCCAGCTCACCAACGGGACAGGGGGCTGGTGGAAACACCATATATTTT. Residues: CASSPTGQGAGGNTIYF.

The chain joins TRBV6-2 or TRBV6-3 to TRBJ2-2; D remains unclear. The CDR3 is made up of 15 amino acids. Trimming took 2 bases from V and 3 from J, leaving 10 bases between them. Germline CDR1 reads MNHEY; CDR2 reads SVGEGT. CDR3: CASSYNGEDTGELFF. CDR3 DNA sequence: TGTGCCAGCAGTTACAATGGGGAAGACACCGGGGAGCTGTTTTTT.

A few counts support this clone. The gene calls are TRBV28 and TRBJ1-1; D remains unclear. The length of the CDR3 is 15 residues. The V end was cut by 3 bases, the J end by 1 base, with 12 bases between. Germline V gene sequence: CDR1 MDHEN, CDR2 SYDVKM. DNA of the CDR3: TGTGCCAGCAGTTTTGGACTTATTGAGAACACTGAAGCTTTCTTT. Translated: CASSFGLIENTEAFF.

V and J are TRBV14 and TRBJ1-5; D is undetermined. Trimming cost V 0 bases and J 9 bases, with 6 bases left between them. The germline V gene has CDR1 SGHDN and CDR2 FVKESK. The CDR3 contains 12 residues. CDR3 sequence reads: CASSQDKGPQHF. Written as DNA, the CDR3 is TGTGCCAGCAGCCAAGACAAGGGGCCCCAGCATTTT.

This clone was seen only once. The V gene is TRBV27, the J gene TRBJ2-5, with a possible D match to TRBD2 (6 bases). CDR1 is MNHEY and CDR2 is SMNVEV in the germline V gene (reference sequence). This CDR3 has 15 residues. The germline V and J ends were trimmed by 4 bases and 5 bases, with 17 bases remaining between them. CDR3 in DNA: TGTGCCAGCAGTTCCCTAACGGGCGGGGCCGAGACCCAGTACTTC. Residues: CASSSLTGGAETQYF.

The chain's CDR3 is CASSQQYNEKLFF. Written as DNA, the CDR3 is TGTGCCAGCAGCCAACAGTATAATGAAAAACTGTTTTTT. The chain employs TRBV5-6 and TRBJ1-4; no firm D call. Germline values: CDR1 SGHDT, CDR2 YYEEEE. This CDR3 has 13 amino acids. The germline V and J ends were trimmed by 4 bases and 4 bases, with 8 bases remaining between them. The whole variable domain, remainder taken from reference TRBV5-6 and TRBJ1-4, is DAGVTQSPTHLIKTRGQQVTLRCSPKSGHDTVSWYQQALGQGPQFIFQYYEEEERQRGNFPDRFSGHQFPNYSSELNVNALLLGDSALYLCASSQQYNEKLFFGSGTQLSVL.

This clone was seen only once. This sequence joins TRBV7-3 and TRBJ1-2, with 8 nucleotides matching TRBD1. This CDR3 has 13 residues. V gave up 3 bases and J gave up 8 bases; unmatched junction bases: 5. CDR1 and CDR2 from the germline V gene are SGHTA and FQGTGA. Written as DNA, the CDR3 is TGTGCCAGCAGCTTGACAGGGGTGAGCGGCTACACCTTC. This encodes CASSLTGVSGYTF. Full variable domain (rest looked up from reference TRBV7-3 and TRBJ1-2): GAGVSQTPSNKVTEKGKYVELRCDPISGHTALYWYRQSLGQGPEFLIYFQGTGAADDSGLPNDRFFAVRPEGSVSTLKIQRTERGDSAVYLCASSLTGVSGYTFGSGTRLTVV.

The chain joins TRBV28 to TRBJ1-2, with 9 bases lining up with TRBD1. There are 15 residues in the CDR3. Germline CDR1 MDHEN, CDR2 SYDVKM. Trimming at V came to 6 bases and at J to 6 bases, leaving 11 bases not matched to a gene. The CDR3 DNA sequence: TGTGCCAGCAGCCTTCCTCCGGGACAGGGACATGGCTACACCTTC. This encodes CASSLPPGQGHGYTF.

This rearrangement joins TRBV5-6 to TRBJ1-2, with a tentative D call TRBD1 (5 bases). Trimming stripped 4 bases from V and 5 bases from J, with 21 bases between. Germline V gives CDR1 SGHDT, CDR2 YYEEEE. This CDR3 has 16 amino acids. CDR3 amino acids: CASSQHGTVQTYGYTF. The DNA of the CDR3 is TGTGCCAGCAGCCAGCACGGGACGGTACAGACGTATGGCTACACCTTC.

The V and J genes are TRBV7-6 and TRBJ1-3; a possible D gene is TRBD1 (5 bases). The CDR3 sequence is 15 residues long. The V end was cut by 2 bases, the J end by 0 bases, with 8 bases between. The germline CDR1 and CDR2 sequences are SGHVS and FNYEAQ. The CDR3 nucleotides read TGTGCCAGCAGCTTATCTGGGGCCTCTGGAAACACCATATATTTT. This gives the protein CASSLSGASGNTIYF.

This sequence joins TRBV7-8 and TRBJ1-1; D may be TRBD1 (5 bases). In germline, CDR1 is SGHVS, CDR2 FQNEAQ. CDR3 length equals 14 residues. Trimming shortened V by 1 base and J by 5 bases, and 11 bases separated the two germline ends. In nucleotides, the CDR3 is TGTGCCAGCAGCTTAGATAGGGGAGGTACTGAAGCTTTCTTT. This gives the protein CASSLDRGGTEAFF. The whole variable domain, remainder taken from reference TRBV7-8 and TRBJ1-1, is GAGVSQSPRYKVAKRGQDVALRCDPISGHVSLFWYQQALGQGPEFLTYFQNEAQLDKSGLPSDRFFAERPEGSVSTLKIQRTQQEDSAVYLCASSLDRGGTEAFFGQGTRLTVV.

The CDR3 bases are TGTGCCAGCAGTTTCGGACTGCCTTCTCCCCTCCACTTT. Translating it yields CASSFGLPSPLHF. The chain has TRBV27 and TRBJ1-6; D not certain. The V gene's germline CDR1 is MNHEY and CDR2 SMNVEV (reference sequence). The CDR3 has 13 residues. Trimming pared 3 bases from V and 13 bases from J, leaving 13 bases between.

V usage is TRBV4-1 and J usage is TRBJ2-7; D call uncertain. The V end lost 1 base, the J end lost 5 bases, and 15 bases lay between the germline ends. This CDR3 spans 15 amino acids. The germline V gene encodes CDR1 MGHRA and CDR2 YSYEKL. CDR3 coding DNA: TGCGCCAGCAGCCAAGTTAAGTCCTATATCGACGAGCAGTACTTC. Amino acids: CASSQVKSYIDEQYF.

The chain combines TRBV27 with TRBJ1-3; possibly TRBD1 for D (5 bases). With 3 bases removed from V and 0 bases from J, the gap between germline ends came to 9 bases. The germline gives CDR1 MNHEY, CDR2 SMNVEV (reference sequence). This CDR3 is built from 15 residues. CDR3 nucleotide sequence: TGTGCCAGCAGTTTCTCAGGGTTCTCTGGAAACACCATATATTTT. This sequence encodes CASSFSGFSGNTIYF.

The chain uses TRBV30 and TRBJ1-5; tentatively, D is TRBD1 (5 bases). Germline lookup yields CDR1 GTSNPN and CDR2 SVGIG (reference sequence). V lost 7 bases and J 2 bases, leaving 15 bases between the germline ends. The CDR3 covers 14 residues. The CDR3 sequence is CAFTRKGGNQPQHF. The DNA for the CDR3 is TGTGCCTTCACCCGGAAAGGGGGCAATCAGCCCCAGCATTTT. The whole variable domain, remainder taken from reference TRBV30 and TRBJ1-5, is SQTIHQWPATLVQPVGSPLSLECTVEGTSNPNLYWYRQAAGRGLQLLFYSVGIGQISSEVPQNLSASRPQDRQFILSSKKLLLSDSGFYLCAFTRKGGNQPQHFGDGTRLSIL.

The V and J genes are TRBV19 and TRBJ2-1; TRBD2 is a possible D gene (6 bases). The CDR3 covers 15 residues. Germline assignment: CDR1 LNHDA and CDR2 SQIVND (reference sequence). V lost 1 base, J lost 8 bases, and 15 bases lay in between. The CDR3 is CASSIASFWGDEQFF. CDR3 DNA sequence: TGTGCCAGTAGTATAGCTAGCTTCTGGGGGGATGAGCAGTTCTTC. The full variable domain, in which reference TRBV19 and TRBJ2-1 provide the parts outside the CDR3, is DGGITQSPKYLFRKEGQNVTLSCEQNLNHDAMYWYRQDPGQGLRLIYYSQIVNDFQKGDIAEGYSVSREKKESFPLTVTSAQKNPTAFYLCASSIASFWGDEQFFGPGTRLTVL.

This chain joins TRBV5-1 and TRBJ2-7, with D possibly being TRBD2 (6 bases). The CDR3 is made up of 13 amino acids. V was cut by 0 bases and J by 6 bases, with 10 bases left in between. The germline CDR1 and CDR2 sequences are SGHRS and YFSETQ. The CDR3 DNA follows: TGCGCCAGCAGCTTGGCAGGAGGGCCCGAGCAGTACGTC. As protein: CASSLAGGPEQYV.

CDR3 region: CASSSDRASTPNEQYF. The DNA of the CDR3 is TGTGCCAGCAGCTCTGATCGGGCCTCTACCCCAAACGAGCAGTACTTC. This sequence joins TRBV4-2 and TRBJ2-7, with D unresolved. V lost 5 bases and J 5 bases, leaving 22 bases between the germline ends. The CDR3 contains 16 residues. The germline CDR1 and CDR2 sequences are LGHNA and YNFKEQ.

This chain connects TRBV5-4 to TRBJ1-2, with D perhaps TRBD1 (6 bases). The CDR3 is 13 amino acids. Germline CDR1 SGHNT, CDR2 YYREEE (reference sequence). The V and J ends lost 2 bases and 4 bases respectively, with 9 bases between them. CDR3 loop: CASSLRGGYGYTF. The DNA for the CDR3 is TGTGCCAGCAGCTTACGAGGGGGCTATGGCTACACCTTC. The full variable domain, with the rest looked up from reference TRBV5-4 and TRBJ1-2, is ETGVTQSPTHLIKTRGQQVTLRCSSQSGHNTVSWYQQALGQGPQFIFQYYREEENGRGNFPPRFSGLQFPNYSSELNVNALELDDSALYLCASSLRGGYGYTFGSGTRLTVV.

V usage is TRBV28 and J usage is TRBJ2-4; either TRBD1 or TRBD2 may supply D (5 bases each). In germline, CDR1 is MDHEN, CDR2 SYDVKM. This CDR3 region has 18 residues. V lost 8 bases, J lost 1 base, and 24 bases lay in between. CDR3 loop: CASSSFGTGFRAKNIQYF. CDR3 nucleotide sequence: TGTGCCAGCTCGAGTTTTGGGACCGGTTTTCGGGCCAAAAACATTCAGTACTTC.

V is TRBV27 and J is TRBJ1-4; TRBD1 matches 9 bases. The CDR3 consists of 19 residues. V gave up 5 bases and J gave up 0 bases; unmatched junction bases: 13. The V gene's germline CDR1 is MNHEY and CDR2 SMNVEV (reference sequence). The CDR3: CASSARYLTGGATNEKLFF. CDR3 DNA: TGTGCCAGCAGTGCACGATACTTGACAGGGGGGGCAACTAATGAAAAACTGTTTTTT. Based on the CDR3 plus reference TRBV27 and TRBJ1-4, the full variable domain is EAQVTQNPRYLITVTGKKLTVTCSQNMNHEYMSWYRQDPGLGLRQIYYSMNVEVTDKGDVPEGYKVSRKEKRNFPLILESPSPNQTSLYFCASSARYLTGGATNEKLFFGSGTQLSVL.

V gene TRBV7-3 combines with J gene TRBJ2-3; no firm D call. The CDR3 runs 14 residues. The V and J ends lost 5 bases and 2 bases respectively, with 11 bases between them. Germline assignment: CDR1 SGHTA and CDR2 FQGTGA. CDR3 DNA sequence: TGTGCCAGCAGCCCGACCCGCCACACAGATACGCAGTATTTT. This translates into CASSPTRHTDTQYF.

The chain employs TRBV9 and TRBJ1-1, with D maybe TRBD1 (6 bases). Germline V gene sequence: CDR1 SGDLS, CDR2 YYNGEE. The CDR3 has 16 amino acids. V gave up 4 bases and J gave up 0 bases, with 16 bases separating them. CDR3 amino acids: CASSPRTDHMNTEAFF. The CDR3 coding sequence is TGTGCCAGCAGCCCCCGGACAGACCACATGAACACTGAAGCTTTCTTT. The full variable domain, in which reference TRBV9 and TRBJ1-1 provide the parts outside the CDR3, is DSGVTQTPKHLITATGQRVTLRCSPRSGDLSVYWYQQSLDQGLQFLIQYYNGEERAKGNILERFSAQQFPDLHSELNLSSLELGDSALYFCASSPRTDHMNTEAFFGQGTRLTVV.

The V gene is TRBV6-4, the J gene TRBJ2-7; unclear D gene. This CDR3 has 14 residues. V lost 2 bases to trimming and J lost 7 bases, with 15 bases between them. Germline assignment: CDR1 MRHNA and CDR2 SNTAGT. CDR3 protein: CASSDAANLGEQYV. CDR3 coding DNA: TGTGCCAGCAGTGACGCAGCGAATCTGGGGGAGCAGTACGTC.

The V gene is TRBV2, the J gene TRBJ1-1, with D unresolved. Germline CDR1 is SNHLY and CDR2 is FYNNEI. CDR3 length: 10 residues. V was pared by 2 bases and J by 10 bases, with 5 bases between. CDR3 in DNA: TGTGCCAGCAGTGAACGAGGAGCTTTCTTT. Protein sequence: CASSERGAFF.

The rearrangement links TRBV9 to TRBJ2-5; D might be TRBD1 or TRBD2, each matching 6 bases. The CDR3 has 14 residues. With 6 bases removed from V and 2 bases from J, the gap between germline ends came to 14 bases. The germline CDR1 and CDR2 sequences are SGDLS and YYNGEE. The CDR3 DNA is TGTGCCAGCAACGTGGGGGGCCCTCAAGAGACCCAGTACTTC. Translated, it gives CASNVGGPQETQYF.

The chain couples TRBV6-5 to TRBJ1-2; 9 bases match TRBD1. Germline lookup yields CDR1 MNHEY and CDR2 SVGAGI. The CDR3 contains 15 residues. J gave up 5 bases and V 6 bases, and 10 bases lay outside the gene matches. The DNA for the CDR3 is TGTGCCAGCAGGAATACAGGGGGCTTATCATATGGCTACACCTTC. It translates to CASRNTGGLSYGYTF.

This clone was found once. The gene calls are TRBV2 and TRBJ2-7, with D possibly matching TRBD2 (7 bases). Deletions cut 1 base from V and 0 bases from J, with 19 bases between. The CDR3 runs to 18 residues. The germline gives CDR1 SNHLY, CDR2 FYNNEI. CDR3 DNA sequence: TGTGCCAGCAGTGAAGTTCAGGGAGGGGAGGGGGTCTCCTACGAGCAGTACGTC. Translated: CASSEVQGGEGVSYEQYV.

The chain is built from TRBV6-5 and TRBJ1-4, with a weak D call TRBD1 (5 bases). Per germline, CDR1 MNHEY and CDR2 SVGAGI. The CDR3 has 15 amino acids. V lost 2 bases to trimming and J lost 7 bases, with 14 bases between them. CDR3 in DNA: TGTGCCAGCAGTTACGAGGGGACCGGTGGTGAAAAACTGTTTTTT. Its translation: CASSYEGTGGEKLFF.

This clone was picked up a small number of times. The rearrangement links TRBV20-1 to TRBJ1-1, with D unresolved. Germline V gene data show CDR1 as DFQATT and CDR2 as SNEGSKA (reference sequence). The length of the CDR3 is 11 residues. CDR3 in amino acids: CSTSASTEAFF. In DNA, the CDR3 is TGCAGCACCTCTGCCAGTACTGAAGCTTTCTTT.